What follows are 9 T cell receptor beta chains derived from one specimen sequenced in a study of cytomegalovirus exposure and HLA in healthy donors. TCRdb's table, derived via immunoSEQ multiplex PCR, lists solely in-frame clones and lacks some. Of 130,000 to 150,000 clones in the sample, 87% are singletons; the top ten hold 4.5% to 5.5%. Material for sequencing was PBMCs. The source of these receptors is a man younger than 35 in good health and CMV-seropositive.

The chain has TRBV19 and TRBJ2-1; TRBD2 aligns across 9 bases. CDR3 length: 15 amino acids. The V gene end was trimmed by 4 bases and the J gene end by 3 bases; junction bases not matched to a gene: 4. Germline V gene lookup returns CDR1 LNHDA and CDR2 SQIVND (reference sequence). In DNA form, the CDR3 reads TGTGCCAGTAGTACGCGGGAGGGTAACTACAATGAGCAGTTCTTC. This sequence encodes CASSTREGNYNEQFF.

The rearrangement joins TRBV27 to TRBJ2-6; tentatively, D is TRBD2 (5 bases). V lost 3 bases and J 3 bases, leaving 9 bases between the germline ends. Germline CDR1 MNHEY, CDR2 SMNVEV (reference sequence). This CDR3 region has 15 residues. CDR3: CASSFGGNGANVLTF. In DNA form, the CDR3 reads TGTGCCAGCAGTTTCGGAGGTAATGGGGCCAACGTCCTGACTTTC.

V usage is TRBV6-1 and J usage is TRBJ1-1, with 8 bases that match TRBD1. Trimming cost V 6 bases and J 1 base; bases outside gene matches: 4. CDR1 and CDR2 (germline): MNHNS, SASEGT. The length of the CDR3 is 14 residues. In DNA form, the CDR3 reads TGTGCCAGCAGCAGGACAGGGAGGAACACTGAAGCTTTCTTT. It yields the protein CASSRTGRNTEAFF.

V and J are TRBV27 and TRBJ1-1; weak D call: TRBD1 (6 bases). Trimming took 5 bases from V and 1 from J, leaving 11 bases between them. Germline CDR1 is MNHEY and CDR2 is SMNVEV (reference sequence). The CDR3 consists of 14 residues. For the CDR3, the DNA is TGTGCCAGCAGTAGAAAACAGGGGAACACTGAAGCTTTCTTT. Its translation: CASSRKQGNTEAFF.

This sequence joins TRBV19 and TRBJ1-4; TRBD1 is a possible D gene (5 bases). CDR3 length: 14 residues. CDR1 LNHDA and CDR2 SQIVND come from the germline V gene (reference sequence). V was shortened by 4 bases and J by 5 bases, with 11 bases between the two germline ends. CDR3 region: CASSTDRRNEKLFF. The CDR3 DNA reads TGTGCCAGTAGTACTGACAGACGGAATGAAAAACTGTTTTTT.

CDR3 residues: CASSIGAGENQPQHF. Written as DNA, the CDR3 is TGTGCCAGTAGTATAGGGGCAGGCGAAAATCAGCCCCAGCATTTT. The rearrangement joins TRBV19 to TRBJ1-5; the D is unclear. The CDR3 length is 15 residues. The ends were cut back, 1 base at V and 4 bases at J, with 11 bases in the middle. The germline V gene encodes CDR1 LNHDA and CDR2 SQIVND (reference sequence). Combining the CDR3 with reference TRBV19 and TRBJ1-5 gives the whole variable domain DGGITQSPKYLFRKEGQNVTLSCEQNLNHDAMYWYRQDPGQGLRLIYYSQIVNDFQKGDIAEGYSVSREKKESFPLTVTSAQKNPTAFYLCASSIGAGENQPQHFGDGTRLSIL.

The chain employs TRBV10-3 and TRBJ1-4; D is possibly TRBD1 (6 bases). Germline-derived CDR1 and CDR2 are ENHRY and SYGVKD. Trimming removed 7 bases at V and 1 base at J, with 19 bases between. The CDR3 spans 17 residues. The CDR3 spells CAIKGVILTGTNEKLFF. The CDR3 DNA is TGTGCCATCAAGGGGGTGATCTTGACTGGAACTAATGAAAAACTGTTTTTT.

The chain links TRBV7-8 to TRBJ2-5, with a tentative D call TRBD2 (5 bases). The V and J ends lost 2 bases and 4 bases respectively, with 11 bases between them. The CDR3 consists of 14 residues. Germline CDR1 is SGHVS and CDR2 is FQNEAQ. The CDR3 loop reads CASSLSREIETQYF. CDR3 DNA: TGTGCCAGCAGCTTAAGCCGGGAAATAGAGACCCAGTACTTC.

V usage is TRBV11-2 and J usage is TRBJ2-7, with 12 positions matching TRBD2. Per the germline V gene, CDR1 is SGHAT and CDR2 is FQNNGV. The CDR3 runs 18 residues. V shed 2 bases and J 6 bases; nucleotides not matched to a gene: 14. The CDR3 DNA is TGTGCCAGCAGCTTATCAAACCCGACTAGCGGGAGCACGGCCGAGCAGTACTTC. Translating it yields CASSLSNPTSGSTAEQYF.